This TCR beta chain was sequenced during a study of cytomegalovirus exposure and HLA in healthy donors. Overall study context: In a later analysis, the roughly 130 validation repertoires were reported to have used the same platform as the 600 to 700 first-cohort repertoires.

The method was immunoSEQ multiplex PCR; TCRdb's version includes in-frame clones alone and lacks a portion of them. The data hold 70,000 to 75,000 clones, with 94% observed a single time. General study findings and limits: Reported results showed that the classifier diagnosed cytomegalovirus status with high specificity and sensitivity.

As to this clone: Its antigen is still unknown.

The sequence was collected from a woman aged 18 to 35 in good health and CMV-seropositive. The specimen sequenced was PBMCs.

DNA for the CDR3: TGTGCCAGCAGCCTACTGGGACAGCTTTCCTACGAGCAGTACTTC. Its protein is CASSLLGQLSYEQYF. V is TRBV13 and J is TRBJ2-7; 7 bases are shared with TRBD1. The CDR3 runs 15 residues. J was trimmed by 1 base and V by 5 bases; bases with no gene match: 8. Germline V gene sequence: CDR1 PRHDT, CDR2 FYEKMQ (reference sequence).